This T cell receptor beta chain was profiled in a study of cytomegalovirus exposure and HLA in healthy donors. Germline loops: CDR1 MNHEY, CDR2 SMNVEV (reference sequence). There are 15 residues in the CDR3. Trimming cost V 0 bases and J 6 bases, with 15 bases left between them. This clone was seen a few times. Antigen specificity is unknown. Primers: 60 Vbeta forward and 13 Jbeta reverse. Per the study methods: Among the unique TCR beta chains that a later analysis counted, about 85 million in all, 10 million to 13 million were shared. TCRdb's copy holds only in-frame clones and misses some; the assay was immunoSEQ multiplex PCR. V and J calls and clone size follow that table, whereas D and trimming were derived from the DNA. The repertoire consists of 100,000 to 150,000 clones, with approximately 69% occurring once and the leading ten covering more than 9%. Study observations and caveats: Generally TCR sequences proved uncommon, though certain public TCRs appeared in numerous donors. Clonal expansion, a later analysis showed, was greater in HLA-associated TCR beta chains than in equally common others.

Sequenced: PBMCs. The origin of this receptor is a woman in her 50s in good health and CMV-seropositive. The chain uses TRBV27 and TRBJ2-7, with D perhaps TRBD1 (6 bases). The CDR3 DNA follows: TGTGCCAGCAGTTTATCGGGCAGGGGCCCCCTCGAGCAGTACTTC. Encoded protein: CASSLSGRGPLEQYF.